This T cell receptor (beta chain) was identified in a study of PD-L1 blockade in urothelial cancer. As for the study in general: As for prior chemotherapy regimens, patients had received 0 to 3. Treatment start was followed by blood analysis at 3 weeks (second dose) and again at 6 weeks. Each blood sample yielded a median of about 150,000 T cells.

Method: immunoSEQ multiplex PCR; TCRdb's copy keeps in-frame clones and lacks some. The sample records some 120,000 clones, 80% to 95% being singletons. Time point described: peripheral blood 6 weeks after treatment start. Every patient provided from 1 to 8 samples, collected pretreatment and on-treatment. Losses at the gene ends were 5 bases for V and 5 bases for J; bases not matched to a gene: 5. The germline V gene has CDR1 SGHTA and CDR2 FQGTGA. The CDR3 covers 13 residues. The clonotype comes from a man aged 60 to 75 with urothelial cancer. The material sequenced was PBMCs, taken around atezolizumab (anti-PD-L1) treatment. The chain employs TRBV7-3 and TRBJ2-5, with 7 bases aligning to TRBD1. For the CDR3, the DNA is TGTGCCAGCAGCAGGACAGGAGATGAGACCCAGTACTTC. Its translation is CASSRTGDETQYF. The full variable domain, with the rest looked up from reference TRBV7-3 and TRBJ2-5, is GAGVSQTPSNKVTEKGKYVELRCDPISGHTALYWYRQSLGQGPEFLIYFQGTGAADDSGLPNDRFFAVRPEGSVSTLKIQRTERGDSAVYLCASSRTGDETQYFGPGTRLLVL.